The 4 T cell receptor beta chains listed next were all sequenced from one sample in a study of blood T cell repertoires in COVID-19. The protocol was immunoSEQ multiplex PCR, while the TCRdb copy is restricted to in-frame clones and leaves out a portion. The sample gives around 280,000 clones, 70% to 90% of which show up once; around 4.2% is in the top ten. Input material: peripheral blood. These receptors were taken from a woman aged 45-65 years with active or convalescent COVID-19.

The chain links TRBV10-1 to TRBJ1-1, with D perhaps TRBD1 (5 bases). The CDR3 runs to 13 residues. Germline V lookup: CDR1 WNHNN, CDR2 SYGVQD (reference sequence). The ends were cut back, 6 bases at V and 4 bases at J, with 12 bases in the middle. The CDR3 nucleotides are TGCGCCAGCAGCAGGCAGGGCGTCACTGAAGCTTTCTTT. Translated, it gives CASSRQGVTEAFF.

This clone has more than one count but fewer than ten. The chain carries TRBV5-4 and TRBJ1-2; D call uncertain. This CDR3 has 13 residues. Germline CDR1 and CDR2: SGHNT and YYREEE (reference sequence). The V gene lost 4 bases and the J gene lost 2 bases, with 9 bases spanning the gap. This CDR3 reads CASSPDTNYGYTF. The DNA for the CDR3 is TGTGCCAGCAGCCCTGACACCAACTATGGCTACACCTTC.

This chain joins TRBV7-3 and TRBJ2-2, with D tentatively TRBD1 (5 bases). CDR3 length equals 15 residues. Trimming left V 5 bases short and J 0 bases short, with 10 bases between. Germline lookup yields CDR1 SGHTA and CDR2 FQGTGA. CDR3 coding DNA: TGTGCCAGCAGCCGGACACCCTCGAACACCGGGGAGCTGTTTTTT. It is translated as CASSRTPSNTGELFF.

The gene calls are TRBV5-1 and TRBJ1-1; maybe TRBD1 (5 bases). Germline CDR1 SGHRS, CDR2 YFSETQ. V was pared by 0 bases and J by 5 bases, with 11 bases between. This CDR3 comprises 14 residues. The CDR3 nucleotides read TGCGCCAGCAGCTTGGCAGGGCAAGTTACTGAAGCTTTCTTT. Translating gives CASSLAGQVTEAFF.